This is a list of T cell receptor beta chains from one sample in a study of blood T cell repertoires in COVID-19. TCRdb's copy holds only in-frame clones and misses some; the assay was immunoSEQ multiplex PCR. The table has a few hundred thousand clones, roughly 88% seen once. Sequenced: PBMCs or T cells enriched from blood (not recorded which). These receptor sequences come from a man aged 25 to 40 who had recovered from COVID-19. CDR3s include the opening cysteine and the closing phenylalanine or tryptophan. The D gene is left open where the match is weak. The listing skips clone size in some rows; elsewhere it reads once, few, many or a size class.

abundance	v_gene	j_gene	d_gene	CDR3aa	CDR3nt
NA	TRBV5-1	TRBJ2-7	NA	CASSLLAGEGYEQYF	TGCGCCAGCAGCTTGTTGGCAGGAGAGGGTTACGAGCAGTACTTC
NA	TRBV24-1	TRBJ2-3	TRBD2	CATSDFGRGTDTQYF	TGTGCCACCAGTGATTTCGGGCGGGGGACAGATACGCAGTATTTT
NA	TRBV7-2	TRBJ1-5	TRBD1	CASSYDLPGQGAFQPQHF	TGTGCCAGCAGCTACGACCTACCGGGACAGGGGGCGTTTCAGCCCCAGCATTTT
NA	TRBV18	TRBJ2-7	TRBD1	CASSPPGQGAQNEQYF	TGTGCCAGCTCACCGCCTGGACAGGGGGCGCAGAACGAGCAGTACTTC
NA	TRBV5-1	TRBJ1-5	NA	CASSLDPGQPQHF	TGCGCCAGCAGCTTGGATCCGGGACAGCCCCAGCATTTT
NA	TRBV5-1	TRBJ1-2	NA	CASSLERGNYGYTF	TGCGCCAGCAGCTTGGAACGCGGAAACTATGGCTACACCTTC
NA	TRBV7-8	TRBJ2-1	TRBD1	CASSLRGLGEQFF	TGTGCCAGCAGCTTAAGGGGGCTGGGTGAGCAGTTCTTC
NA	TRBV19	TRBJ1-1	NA	CASSEGGNTEAFF	TGTGCCAGTTCCGAGGGAGGGAACACTGAAGCTTTCTTT
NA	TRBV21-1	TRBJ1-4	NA	CASRAGGELFF	TGTGCCAGCAGGGCAGGAGGGGAACTGTTTTTT
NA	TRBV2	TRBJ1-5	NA	CASSDQRNQPQHF	TGTGCCAGCAGTGACCAGAGGAATCAGCCCCAGCATTTT
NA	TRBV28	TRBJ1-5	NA	CASSLGPDQPQHF	TGTGCCAGCAGTTTAGGGCCGGATCAGCCCCAGCATTTT
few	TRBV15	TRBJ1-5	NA	CATSSGPAQPQHF	TGTGCCACCAGCAGCGGCCCAGCGCAGCCCCAGCATTTT
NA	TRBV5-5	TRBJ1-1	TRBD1	CASSTDPDRVTEAFF	TGTGCCAGCAGCACGGACCCCGACAGGGTGACTGAAGCTTTCTTT
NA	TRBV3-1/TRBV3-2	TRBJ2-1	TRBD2	CASSQDWTSGGYNEQFF	TGTGCCAGCAGCCAAGATTGGACTAGCGGGGGCTACAATGAGCAGTTCTTC
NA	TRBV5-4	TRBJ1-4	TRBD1	CASSPGGTGVNEKLFF	TGTGCCAGCAGCCCTGGTGGGACAGGGGTTAATGAAAAACTGTTTTTT